This T cell receptor (beta chain) was captured by sequencing in a study of blood T cells in healthy people across ages. Primers used in a second PCR of roughly 7 to 12 cycles were a sample-barcoded 5' primer and a J-beta primer mix. TCRdb redid the calling of the 5' RACE reads with MiXCR, one entry per CDR3 protein. The table lists around 700,000 distinct CDR3 sequences, 25% of them singletons. The CDR3 has 15 residues. Germline CDR1 and CDR2: SGHDT and YYEEEE. The ends lost 8 bases at V and 0 bases at J; junction bases unmatched: 11. In addition, the sample was reused for a study of T cells of mothers and their children. That paper adds: A few healthy Caucasian mothers gave samples, and so did their six children. Reads recorded for TCR beta CDR3 numbered over 9 million per mother and around 2.8 million per child. The data showed no persistent microchimeric T cell clones.

The chain carries TRBV5-6 and TRBJ2-7, with 7 bases that match TRBD1. This sequence originates from a boy between 10 and 17 years old in good health. Material for sequencing was blood. This chain's CDR3 is CARPLRDRVSYEQYF. CDR3 coding DNA: TGTGCCAGACCCCTCCGGGACAGAGTCTCCTACGAGCAGTACTTC.